This TCR beta chain originates from a study of vaccination effects on CD4 cells after COVID-19. The CDR3 sequence is 13 residues long. Between the trimmed V and J ends, which lost 2 bases and 4 bases, there was a span of 8 bases. Per germline, CDR1 SGHAT and CDR2 FQNNGV. Findings and limits, study-wide: At late timepoints after vaccination, vaccine- and infection-induced clones shrank markedly. Limitations: small convalescent group and missing early post-infection timepoints.

Note on this clone: What it binds is not known.

Expansion of antigen-specific CD4+ T cells with viral peptide pools was carried out by the ViraFEST assay before sequencing. Following culture for under 12 days, CD4+ T cells were isolated. All vaccine recipients tested negative for nucleocapsid antibodies and had never contracted SARS-CoV-2 infection. Peptides at about 10 ug/ml and IL-2 at 10 IU/ml were added to 2 million or so PBMC per well. On both days 3 and 7, half of the culture medium was replaced with IL-2 medium. Assay: immunoSEQ multiplex PCR; the TCRdb copy retains only in-frame clones and omits some. The table has tens of thousands of clones, around 69% seen once.

This chain uses TRBV11-2 with TRBJ1-1; a weak D match, TRBD1 (5 bases). The specimen was CD4+ T cells from PBMCs cultured with HCoV-NL63 spike peptides, collected before COVID-19 vaccination. This TCR was recovered from a human donor who received a COVID-19 vaccine. CDR3 amino acids: CASSLQGGTEAFF. CDR3 in DNA: TGTGCCAGCAGCTTACAGGGAGGCACTGAAGCTTTCTTT.